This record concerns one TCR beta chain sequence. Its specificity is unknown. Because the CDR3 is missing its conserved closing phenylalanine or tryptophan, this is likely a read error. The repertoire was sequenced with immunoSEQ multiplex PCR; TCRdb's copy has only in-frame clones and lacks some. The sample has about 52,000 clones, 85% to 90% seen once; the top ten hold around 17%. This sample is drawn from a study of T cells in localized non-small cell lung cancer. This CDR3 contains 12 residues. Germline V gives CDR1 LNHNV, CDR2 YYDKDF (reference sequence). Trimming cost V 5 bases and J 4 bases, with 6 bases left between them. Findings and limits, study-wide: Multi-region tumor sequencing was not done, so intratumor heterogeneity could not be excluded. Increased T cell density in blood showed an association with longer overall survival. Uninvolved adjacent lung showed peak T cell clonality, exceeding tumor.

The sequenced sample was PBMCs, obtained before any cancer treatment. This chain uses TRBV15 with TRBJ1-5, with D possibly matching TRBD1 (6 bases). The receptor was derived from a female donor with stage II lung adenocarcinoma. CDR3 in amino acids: CATSGQNQPQHL. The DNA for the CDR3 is TGTGCCACCAGCGGACAGAATCAGCCCCAGCATCTT.